A single sample is the source of the 15 T cell receptor beta chains below, sequenced in a study of CD8 T cells in ankylosing spondylitis. One entry per CDR3 protein, called by TCRdb with MiXCR from the 5' RACE reads. The sample comprises 150,000 to 200,000 distinct CDR3 sequences, 9.5% to 15% of which are singletons, and more than 15% rests with the top ten. Sequencing was carried out using blood, either unsorted or a sorted T cell fraction (not recorded which). The source of these receptors is a male donor with ankylosing spondylitis or in good health (not recorded which).

This clonotype was seen a few times. This chain connects TRBV29-1 to TRBJ1-1, with 7 positions matching TRBD1. This CDR3 is 12 amino acids long. Germline CDR1 and CDR2: SQVTM and ANQGSEA. V lost 6 bases, J lost 0 bases, and 1 base stayed unmatched. The CDR3, as DNA: TGCAGCGTGACAGGGATGAACACTGAAGCTTTCTTT. It specifies CSVTGMNTEAFF.

The table lists this clonotype with a few counts. The chain joins TRBV7-9 to TRBJ1-4; tentative D call: TRBD1 (5 bases). The germline V and J ends were trimmed by 5 bases and 4 bases, with 11 bases remaining between them. This CDR3 has 14 amino acids. Per germline, CDR1 SEHNR and CDR2 FQNEAQ (reference sequence). The CDR3 sequence: CASSGGLINEKLFF. Here the CDR3 DNA reads TGTGCCAGCAGCGGGGGACTGATTAATGAAAAACTGTTTTTT. The full variable domain, rest sourced from reference TRBV7-9 and TRBJ1-4, is DTGVSQNPRHKITKRGQNVTFRCDPISEHNRLYWYRQTLGQGPEFLTYFQNEAQLEKSRLLSDRFSAERPKGSFSTLEIQRTEQGDSAMYLCASSGGLINEKLFFGSGTQLSVL.

Regarding this clonotype: A read error may produce the germline difference seen at one junction end. The V call is TRBV11-2, the J call TRBJ2-3; D is uncertain. CDR1 is SGHAT, CDR2 FQNNGV, per germline. CDR3 length: 12 amino acids. The CDR3 loop is CASRLGVDTQYF. CDR3 nucleotides: TGTGCCAGCAGATTAGGAGTGGATACGCAGTATTTT.

In its sample, this clonotype was seen a few times. The J gene is TRBJ2-1, the V gene TRBV7-8; D unresolved. CDR1 and CDR2 (germline): SGHVS, FQNEAQ. CDR3 length: 13 amino acids. V lost 4 bases to trimming and J lost 7 bases, with 11 bases between them. The CDR3 nucleotides are TGTGCCAGCAGCTATATTGAGCCGAATGAGCAGTTCTTC. Amino acid sequence: CASSYIEPNEQFF.

This chain links TRBV9 with TRBJ2-7; 13 nucleotides align to TRBD2. The V gene end was trimmed by 3 bases and the J gene end by 3 bases; junction bases not matched to a gene: 3. Germline assignment: CDR1 SGDLS and CDR2 YYNGEE. The CDR3 sequence is 15 residues long. The CDR3 DNA is TGTGCCAGCAGCGCGGGACTAGCGGGAAACTACGAGCAGTACTTC. Translated, it gives CASSAGLAGNYEQYF.

This clonotype showed up just a few times. The chain has TRBV4-2 and TRBJ2-5; D remains ambiguous. The V gene lost 0 bases and the J gene lost 3 bases, with 11 bases spanning the gap. The CDR3 runs to 15 residues. Germline V gene sequence: CDR1 LGHNA, CDR2 YNFKEQ. This chain's CDR3 is CASSQEYAAKETQYF. The DNA for the CDR3 is TGTGCCAGCAGCCAAGAGTACGCCGCGAAAGAGACCCAGTACTTC.

This clonotype was detected many times. The chain links TRBV27 to TRBJ2-5, with D possibly TRBD1 on 6 matching bases. Per germline, CDR1 MNHEY and CDR2 SMNVEV (reference sequence). This CDR3 spans 13 amino acids. Trimming pared 6 bases from V and 7 bases from J, leaving 15 bases between. CDR3 sequence (DNA): TGTGCCAGCAGCCCTAGGACAGCGACGACCCAGTACTTC. This sequence encodes CASSPRTATTQYF.

The chain couples TRBV27 to TRBJ2-7; D may be TRBD1 (6 bases). V lost 4 bases and J 2 bases, leaving 18 bases between the germline ends. This CDR3 has 16 residues. CDR1 MNHEY and CDR2 SMNVEV come from the germline V gene (reference sequence). The CDR3 is CASSSTPQGFTYEQYF. The CDR3 DNA reads TGTGCCAGCAGTTCGACCCCACAGGGTTTTACCTACGAGCAGTACTTC.

The chain joins TRBV5-1 to TRBJ1-1; D remains ambiguous. The V gene lost 3 bases and the J gene lost 10 bases, with 10 bases spanning the gap. Germline CDR1 is SGHRS and CDR2 is YFSETQ. The CDR3 totals 11 residues. The CDR3 spells CASSSIHGAFF. The CDR3 nucleotides are TGCGCCAGCAGCTCCATCCACGGAGCTTTCTTT.

This clonotype showed up just a few times. V and J are TRBV27 and TRBJ2-2; 8 positions match TRBD1. Germline V lookup: CDR1 MNHEY, CDR2 SMNVEV (reference sequence). After removal of 2 bases from V and 4 bases from J, the junction contained 6 bases not matched to a gene. The CDR3 sequence is 16 residues long. The CDR3 here is CASSLGTGGSTGELFF. The CDR3 bases are TGTGCCAGCAGTTTAGGGACAGGAGGTAGCACCGGGGAGCTGTTTTTT.

The chain couples TRBV10-3 to TRBJ2-5, with D possibly being TRBD2 (5 bases). Germline CDR1 and CDR2: ENHRY and SYGVKD. The ends were cut back, 4 bases at V and 5 bases at J, with 14 bases in the middle. There are 14 residues in the CDR3. CDR3 in DNA: TGTGCCATCAGTGTGGATTCCCGCGGGGAGACCCAGTACTTC. Its translation is CAISVDSRGETQYF.

The table lists this clonotype with a few counts. The chain employs TRBV18 and TRBJ2-3; D is undetermined. The CDR3 runs 15 residues. Deletions cut 2 bases from V and 0 bases from J, with 9 bases between. CDR1 KGHSH and CDR2 LQKENI come from the germline V gene. CDR3 region: CASSPELTSTDTQYF. The CDR3 coding sequence is TGTGCCAGCTCACCAGAGCTAACTAGCACAGATACGCAGTATTTT.

In its sample, this clonotype was seen many times. The gene calls are TRBV4-1 and TRBJ1-5; D uncertain. The ends were cut back, 0 bases at V and 9 bases at J, with 9 bases in the middle. Germline V lookup: CDR1 MGHRA, CDR2 YSYEKL. The CDR3 has 13 residues. The CDR3 loop reads CASSQEDSRPQHF. CDR3 nucleotide sequence: TGCGCCAGCAGCCAAGAGGATTCAAGGCCCCAGCATTTT.

The sample holds a few counts of this clonotype. V and J are TRBV27 and TRBJ2-2; D assignment may be TRBD1 or TRBD2 (5 bases each). This CDR3 contains 12 residues. V lost 8 bases to trimming and J lost 7 bases, with 11 bases between them. Germline CDR1 and CDR2: MNHEY and SMNVEV (reference sequence). CDR3 in DNA: TGTGCCAGCGGGGGTATAGGCGGGGAGCTGTTTTTT. This sequence encodes CASGGIGGELFF.

This clonotype was seen at least ten times. The chain is built from TRBV12-3 or TRBV12-4 and TRBJ2-3; perhaps TRBD2 as D (5 bases). V was clipped by 3 bases and J by 3 bases, with 7 bases between them. The CDR3 totals 13 residues. CDR3 bases: TGTGCCAGCAGTTTTGGCGGGACAGATACGCAGTATTTT. This translates into CASSFGGTDTQYF.